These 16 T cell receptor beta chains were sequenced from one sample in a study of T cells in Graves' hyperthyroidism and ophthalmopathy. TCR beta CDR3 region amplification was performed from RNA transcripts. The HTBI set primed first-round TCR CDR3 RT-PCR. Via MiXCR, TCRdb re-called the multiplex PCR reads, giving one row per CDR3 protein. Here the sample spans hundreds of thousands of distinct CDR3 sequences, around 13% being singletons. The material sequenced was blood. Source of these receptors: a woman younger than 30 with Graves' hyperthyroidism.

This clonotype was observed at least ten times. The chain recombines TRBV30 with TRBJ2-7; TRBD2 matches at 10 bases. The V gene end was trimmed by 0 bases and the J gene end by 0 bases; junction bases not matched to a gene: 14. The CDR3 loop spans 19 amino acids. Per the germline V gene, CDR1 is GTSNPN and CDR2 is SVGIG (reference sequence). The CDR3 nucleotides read TGTGCCTGGAGTGTACAGAGGTCTAGCGGGAGAGGGGCCTCCTACGAGCAGTACTTC. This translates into CAWSVQRSSGRGASYEQYF.

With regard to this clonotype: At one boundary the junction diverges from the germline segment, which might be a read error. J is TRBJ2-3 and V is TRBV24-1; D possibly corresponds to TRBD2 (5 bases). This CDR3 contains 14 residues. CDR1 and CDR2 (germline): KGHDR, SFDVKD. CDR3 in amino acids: CAASALATPDTQYF. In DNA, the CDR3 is TGTGCCGCCAGTGCTCTAGCAACCCCAGATACGCAGTATTTT.

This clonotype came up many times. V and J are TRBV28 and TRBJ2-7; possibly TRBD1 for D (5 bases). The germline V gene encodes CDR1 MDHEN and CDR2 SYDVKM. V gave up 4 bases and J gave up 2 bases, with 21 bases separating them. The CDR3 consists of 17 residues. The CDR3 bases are TGTGCCAGCAGTTCCACCTCAGGGAACTCGGCTACCTACGAGCAGTACTTC. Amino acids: CASSSTSGNSATYEQYF.

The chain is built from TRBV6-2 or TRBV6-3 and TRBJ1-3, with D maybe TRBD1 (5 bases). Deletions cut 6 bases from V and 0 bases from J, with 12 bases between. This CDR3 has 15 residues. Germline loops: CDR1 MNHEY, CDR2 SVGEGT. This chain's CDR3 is CASSWDLSSGNTIYF. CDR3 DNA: TGTGCCAGCAGCTGGGACCTCAGCTCTGGAAACACCATATATTTT.

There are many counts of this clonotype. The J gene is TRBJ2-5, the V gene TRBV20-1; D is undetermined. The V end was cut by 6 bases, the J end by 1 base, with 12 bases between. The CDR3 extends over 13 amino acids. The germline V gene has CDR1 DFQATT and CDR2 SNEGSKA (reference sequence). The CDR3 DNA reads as TGCAGTGCGCTTAGGACGGGCCAAGAGACCCAGTACTTC. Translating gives CSALRTGQETQYF.

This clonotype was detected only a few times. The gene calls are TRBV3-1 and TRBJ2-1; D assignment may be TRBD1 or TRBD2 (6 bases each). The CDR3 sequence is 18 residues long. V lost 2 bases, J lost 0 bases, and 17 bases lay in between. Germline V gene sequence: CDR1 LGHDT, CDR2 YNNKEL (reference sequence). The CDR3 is CASSQKGGRKSSYNEQFF. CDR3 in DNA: TGTGCCAGCAGCCAAAAGGGGGGCCGAAAGAGCTCCTACAATGAGCAGTTCTTC.

This CDR3 reads CAWKPPGRETQYF. In DNA form, the CDR3 reads TGTGCCTGGAAACCCCCAGGGAGAGAGACCCAGTACTTC. The V gene is TRBV30, the J gene TRBJ2-5; D may match TRBD1 or TRBD2 (5 bases each). V was cut by 4 bases and J by 4 bases, with 13 bases left in between. Germline CDR1 reads GTSNPN; CDR2 reads SVGIG (reference sequence). The CDR3 has 13 residues.

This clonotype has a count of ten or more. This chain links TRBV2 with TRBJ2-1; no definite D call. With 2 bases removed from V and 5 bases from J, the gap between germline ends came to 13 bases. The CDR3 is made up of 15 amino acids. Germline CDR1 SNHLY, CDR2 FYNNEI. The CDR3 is CASSERVIYNNEQFF. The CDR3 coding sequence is TGTGCCAGCAGTGAAAGAGTAATATACAACAATGAGCAGTTCTTC.

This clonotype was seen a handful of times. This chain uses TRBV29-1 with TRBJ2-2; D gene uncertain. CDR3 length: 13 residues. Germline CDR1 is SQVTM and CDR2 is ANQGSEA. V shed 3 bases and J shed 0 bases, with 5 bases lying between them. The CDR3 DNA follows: TGCAGCGTTGAGCCCGCGAACACCGGGGAGCTGTTTTTT. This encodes CSVEPANTGELFF.

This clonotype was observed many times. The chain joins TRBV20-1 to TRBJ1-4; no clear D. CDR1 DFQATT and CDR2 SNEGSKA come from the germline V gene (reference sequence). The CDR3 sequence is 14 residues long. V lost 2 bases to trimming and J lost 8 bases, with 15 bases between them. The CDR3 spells CSARRRLGGEKLFF. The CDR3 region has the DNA TGCAGTGCTAGAAGGCGTCTGGGAGGAGAAAAACTGTTTTTT.

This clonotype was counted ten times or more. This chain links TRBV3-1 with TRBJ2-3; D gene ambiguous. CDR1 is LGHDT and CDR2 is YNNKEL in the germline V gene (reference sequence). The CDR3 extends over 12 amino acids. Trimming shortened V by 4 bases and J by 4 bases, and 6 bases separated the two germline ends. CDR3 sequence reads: CASSRRPDTQYF. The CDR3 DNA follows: TGTGCCAGCAGCCGCCGGCCAGATACGCAGTATTTT.

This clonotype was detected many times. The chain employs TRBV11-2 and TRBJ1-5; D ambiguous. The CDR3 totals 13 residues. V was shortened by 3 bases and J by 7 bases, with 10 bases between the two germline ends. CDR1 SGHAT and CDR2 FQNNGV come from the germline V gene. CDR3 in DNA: TGTGCCAGCAGCTTTGGGTTCGGACAGCCCCAGCATTTT. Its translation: CASSFGFGQPQHF.

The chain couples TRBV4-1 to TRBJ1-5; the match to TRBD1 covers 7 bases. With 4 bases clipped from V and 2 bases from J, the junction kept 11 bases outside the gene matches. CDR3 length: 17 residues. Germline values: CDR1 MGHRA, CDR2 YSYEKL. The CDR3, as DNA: TGCGCCAGCAGCCCAAAACAGGGGCCGTTTGGCAATCAGCCCCAGCATTTT. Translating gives CASSPKQGPFGNQPQHF.

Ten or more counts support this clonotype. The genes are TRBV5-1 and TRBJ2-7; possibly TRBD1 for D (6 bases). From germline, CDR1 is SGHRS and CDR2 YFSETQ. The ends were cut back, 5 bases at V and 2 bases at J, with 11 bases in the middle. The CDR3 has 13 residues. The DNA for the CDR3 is TGCGCCAGCAGAAGGACAGAAGCCTACGAGCAGTACTTC. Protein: CASRRTEAYEQYF.

The CDR3 nucleotides read TGTGCCAGCAGCCATCGGACCTATGCGAACACCGGGGAGCTGTTTTTT. Translating it yields CASSHRTYANTGELFF. The chain has TRBV3-1 and TRBJ2-2; D is unclear. Germline assignment: CDR1 LGHDT and CDR2 YNNKEL (reference sequence). Trimming cost V 3 bases and J 0 bases, with 11 bases left between them. CDR3 length: 16 amino acids.

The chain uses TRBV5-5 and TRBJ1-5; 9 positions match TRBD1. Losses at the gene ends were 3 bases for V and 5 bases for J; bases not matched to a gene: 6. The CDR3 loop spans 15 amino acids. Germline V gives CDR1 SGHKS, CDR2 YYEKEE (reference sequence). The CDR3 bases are TGTGCCAGCAGCTCTCGGACAGGGGCGGATCAGCCCCAGCATTTT. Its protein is CASSSRTGADQPQHF.